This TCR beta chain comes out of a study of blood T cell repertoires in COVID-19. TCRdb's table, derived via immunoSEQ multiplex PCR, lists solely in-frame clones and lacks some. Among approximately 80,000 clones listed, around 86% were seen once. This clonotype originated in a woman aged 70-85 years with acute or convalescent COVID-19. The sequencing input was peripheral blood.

CDR3 protein: CASSRGGGVNSPLHF. The CDR3 coding sequence is TGTGCCAGCAGCAGGGGAGGGGGAGTAAATTCACCCCTCCACTTT. The chain is built from TRBV5-4 and TRBJ1-6, with a weak D call TRBD1 (6 bases). The germline V and J ends were trimmed by 4 bases and 7 bases, with 15 bases remaining between them. CDR1 is SGHNT, CDR2 YYREEE, per germline (reference sequence). This CDR3 comprises 15 residues.